These T cell receptor beta chains were read from a single sample in a study of cytomegalovirus exposure and HLA in healthy donors. Here immunoSEQ multiplex PCR was the method, and the copy in TCRdb shows in-frame clones only, minus some. The table lists around 140,000 clones, about 64% of them singletons. The sample comprised PBMCs. These receptor sequences come from a woman aged 40 to 49 in good health and CMV-seronegative. CDR3s include the opening cysteine and the closing phenylalanine or tryptophan. Fields, in order: J gene, V gene, CDR3 protein.

TRBJ1-1 | TRBV4-1 | CASSQGRGVMNTEAFF
TRBJ2-3 | TRBV27 | CASSLERLTDTQYF
TRBJ1-3 | TRBV5-1 | CASSLVGTGQGNTIYF
TRBJ2-7 | TRBV27 | CASSLRGDRGRYEQYF
TRBJ1-2 | TRBV6-1 | CASLPDRGNYGYTF
TRBJ1-1 | TRBV27 | CASSPSTGVKNTEAFF
TRBJ1-6 | TRBV30 | CAWSVKGGANSPLHF
TRBJ1-1 | TRBV18 | CASSPRTTGEAGAFF
TRBJ2-1 | TRBV4-1 | CASSPSGTADNEQFF
TRBJ1-2 | TRBV6-1 | CASSEAEGMNYGYTF
TRBJ1-2 | TRBV30 | CAWSMMSYGYTF
TRBJ2-7 | TRBV2 | CASSSDSVSYEQYF
TRBJ2-6 | TRBV7-2 | CASSPTGWGANVLTF
TRBJ2-3 | TRBV13 | CASSLGTGVTDTQYF
TRBJ2-1 | TRBV28 | CATLVAGEVAYNEQFF
TRBJ1-1 | TRBV5-1 | CASSLGGQGNTEAFF
TRBJ2-3 | TRBV4-1 | CASSQTGQPSTDTQYF
TRBJ1-2 | TRBV1 | CTSSHSGRDSGYTF
TRBJ2-3 | TRBV28 | CASKQSSTDTQYF
TRBJ2-7 | TRBV28 | CASSQGQAGISSYEQYF
TRBJ1-5 | TRBV15 | CATSSVTWASQPQHF
TRBJ2-6 | TRBV30 | CAWSTGSAGANVLTF
TRBJ1-5 | TRBV6-5 | CASSAGGRGNQPQHF
TRBJ1-4 | TRBV5-6 | CASSGGTGAGNEKLFF
TRBJ2-7 | TRBV5-4 | CASSLRQGGNEQYF
TRBJ1-1 | TRBV2 | CASSAAPGNTEAFF
TRBJ1-5 | TRBV18 | CASSGTGGTQPQHF
TRBJ2-2 | TRBV7-6 | CASSLARAGGNTGELFF
TRBJ2-3 | TRBV5-4 | CASSLLNRATDTQYF
TRBJ2-2 | TRBV5-1 | CASSLGTSNTGELFF
TRBJ2-7 | TRBV7-9 | CASSPGTGGYEQYF
TRBJ2-5 | TRBV5-1 | CASSSRGDQETQYF
TRBJ1-2 | TRBV28 | CASSYPRTRTDYGYTF
TRBJ2-3 | TRBV25-1 | CASSEYISGGPRDTQYF
TRBJ2-6 | TRBV11-2 | CASSSGQGATGANVLTF
TRBJ2-5 | TRBV28 | CASSHHPWVGGRQETQYF
TRBJ1-1 | TRBV28 | CASSYARRNTEAFF
TRBJ1-4 | TRBV4-3 | CASSQPLLPQGQDRPNEKLFF
TRBJ1-1 | TRBV6-6 | CASSLRQGITEAFF
TRBJ2-7 | TRBV15 | CATSRAGQGASYEQYF
TRBJ1-2 | TRBV28 | CASSATGGHYGYTF
TRBJ2-7 | TRBV6-1 | CASRRGGAYEQYF
TRBJ1-1 | TRBV6-6 | CASSYGRLGNEAFF
TRBJ1-1 | TRBV27 | CASSLSTGVRAFF
TRBJ2-2 | TRBV7-2 | CASSLRQGGIGELFF